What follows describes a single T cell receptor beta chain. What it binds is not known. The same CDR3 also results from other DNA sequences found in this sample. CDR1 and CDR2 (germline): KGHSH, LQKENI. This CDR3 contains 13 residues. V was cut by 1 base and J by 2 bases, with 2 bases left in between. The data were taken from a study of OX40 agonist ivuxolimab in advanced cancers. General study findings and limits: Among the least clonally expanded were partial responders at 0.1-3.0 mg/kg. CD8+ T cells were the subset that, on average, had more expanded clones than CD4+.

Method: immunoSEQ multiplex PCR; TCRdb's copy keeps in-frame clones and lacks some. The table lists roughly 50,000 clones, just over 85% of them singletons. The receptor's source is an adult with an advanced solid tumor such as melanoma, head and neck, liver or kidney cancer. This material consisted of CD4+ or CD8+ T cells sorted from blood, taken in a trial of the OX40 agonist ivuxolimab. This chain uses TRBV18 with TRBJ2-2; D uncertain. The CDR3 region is CASSPLNTGELFF. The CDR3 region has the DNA TGTGCCAGCTCACCACTCAACACCGGGGAGCTGTTTTTT.